This TCR beta chain was observed in a study of tumor-infiltrating lymphocytes in primary liver carcinoma. Study-wide findings and caveats: There were only about 7.5-24% of top clones found in all five tumor regions.

Scientists recovered RNA and DNA together from roughly 21-30 mg of unsorted bulk tissue. Every one of the tumor samples had a viable tumor cell content above 75%. Production of TCR beta cDNA used around 460 ng total RNA together with a constant-region primer. Library construction for TCR beta comprised three nested multiplex PCR rounds performed with slightly modified ARM-PCR. The two initial PCR rounds, roughly 9 cycles each, used TRBV1-TRBV30 forward and C-beta reverse primers. MiXCR, run by TCRdb on the multiplex PCR reads, gives a single entry per CDR3 protein. The sample holds some 180,000 distinct CDR3 sequences, roughly 80% seen once. This CDR3 contains 17 residues. Germline assignment: CDR1 LGHNA and CDR2 YSLEER. V lost 0 bases and J lost 4, with 16 bases in between. Comments on this clonotype: Its antigen is unknown.

The source of this sequence is a man in his forties with primary liver carcinoma and hepatitis B virus infection. Source material: tumor tissue from primary liver carcinoma. V usage is TRBV4-3 and J usage is TRBJ2-1, with a tentative D call TRBD2 (5 bases). The CDR3 sequence: CASSQDQAGGPYNEQFF. CDR3 DNA sequence: TGCGCCAGCAGCCAAGACCAAGCAGGAGGTCCGTACAATGAGCAGTTCTTC.